One sample yielded the 10 T cell receptor beta chains listed below, sequenced in a study of T cell responses to AZD1222 COVID-19 vaccine. Assay used: immunoSEQ multiplex PCR; TCRdb lists only in-frame clones, some missing. The data hold about 140,000 clones, with roughly 90% observed a single time. The specimen comprised peripheral blood, sampled on day 0 of AZD1222 vaccination. The receptor source for this set is an adult in good health.

The gene calls are TRBV19 and TRBJ2-6; D is possibly TRBD2 (5 bases). The CDR3 is made up of 17 amino acids. V lost 5 bases, J lost 4 bases, and 18 bases lay in between. Germline V gene data show CDR1 as LNHDA and CDR2 as SQIVND (reference sequence). CDR3 in DNA: TGTGCCAGTAGTCCACCGACGGGGTGGGCAGGGGCCAACGTCCTGACTTTC. Translation: CASSPPTGWAGANVLTF.

The chain recombines TRBV4-3 with TRBJ1-2; TRBD1 matches at 9 bases. The V segment lost 3 bases and the J segment 7 bases; nucleotides outside the gene matches: 15. The CDR3 covers 17 residues. CDR1 is LGHNA and CDR2 is YSLEER in the germline V gene. The CDR3 here is CASSQAAAGQGRSGYTF. The CDR3 coding sequence is TGCGCCAGCAGCCAGGCCGCCGCGGGACAGGGAAGGAGTGGCTACACCTTC.

The CDR3 sequence is CASSAQVGGYTF. The CDR3 region has the DNA TGTGCCAGCAGCGCGCAGGTTGGGGGCTACACCTTC. This chain joins TRBV5-6 and TRBJ1-2; no reliable D call. Trimming removed 4 bases at V and 8 bases at J, with 12 bases between. Germline V lookup: CDR1 SGHDT, CDR2 YYEEEE. This CDR3 comprises 12 residues.

The chain recombines TRBV7-2 with TRBJ1-1; possible D gene TRBD1, 6 bases. CDR3 length equals 13 residues. Trimming left V 4 bases short and J 4 bases short, with 10 bases between. Germline V gene sequence: CDR1 SGHTA, CDR2 FQGNSA. CDR3: CASSSQGSTEAFF. CDR3 sequence (DNA): TGTGCCAGCAGCTCACAGGGAAGCACTGAAGCTTTCTTT.

This chain connects TRBV15 to TRBJ1-2, with unresolved D. Germline CDR1 reads LNHNV; CDR2 reads YYDKDF (reference sequence). The CDR3 sequence is 16 residues long. V was cut by 0 bases and J by 2 bases, with 13 bases left in between. The CDR3 coding sequence is TGTGCCACCAGCAGAGATCTAGCCAGAGGGAACTATGGCTACACCTTC. It is translated as CATSRDLARGNYGYTF.

The gene calls are TRBV19 and TRBJ1-1, with D hard to call. V was cut by 8 bases and J by 1 base, with 14 bases left in between. Germline V gene data show CDR1 as LNHDA and CDR2 as SQIVND (reference sequence). This CDR3 has 14 residues. CDR3 sequence: CASGLGSANTEAFF. CDR3 DNA sequence: TGTGCCAGTGGGCTCGGCAGTGCGAACACTGAAGCTTTCTTT.

This rearrangement joins TRBV6-5 to TRBJ1-2, with D maybe TRBD1 (5 bases). The CDR3 is 13 amino acids. Trimming shortened V by 7 bases and J by 8 bases, and 17 bases separated the two germline ends. Germline V CDR1 and CDR2: MNHEY, SVGAGI. This CDR3 is CASTPSGGRGYTF. CDR3 DNA sequence: TGTGCCAGCACTCCCTCCGGGGGTAGGGGCTACACCTTC.

This chain uses TRBV2 with TRBJ1-6; no reliable D call. Trimming pared 7 bases from V and 0 bases from J, leaving 10 bases between. CDR3 length equals 15 residues. Germline lookup yields CDR1 SNHLY and CDR2 FYNNEI. DNA of the CDR3: TGTGCCAGCAACGGACCGAGCTCCTATAATTCACCCCTCCACTTT. Translated: CASNGPSSYNSPLHF.

The V gene is TRBV7-8, the J gene TRBJ1-2; 12 bases match TRBD1. Germline loops: CDR1 SGHVS, CDR2 FQNEAQ. Trimming took 3 bases from V and 5 from J; bases not matched to a gene: 10. This CDR3 has 17 amino acids. CDR3 protein: CASSFPGQGAQGYGYTF. The CDR3, as DNA: TGTGCCAGCAGCTTTCCGGGACAGGGGGCGCAAGGGTATGGCTACACCTTC.

The gene calls are TRBV5-6 and TRBJ2-3; 10 nucleotides match TRBD2. Trimming at V came to 2 bases and at J to 1 base, leaving 4 bases not matched to a gene. Germline lookup yields CDR1 SGHDT and CDR2 YYEEEE. CDR3 length: 16 amino acids. The CDR3 DNA reads as TGTGCCAGCAGCTTATTAGCGGGAGGAGGCACAGATACGCAGTATTTT. Translated: CASSLLAGGGTDTQYF.